This T cell receptor (beta chain) was sequenced for a study of beta chain features in type 1 diabetes. General study results and limits: Reduced insertions and increased deletions marked VDJ junctions in type 1 diabetes patients. Shortening of TCRB CDR3s, moderate but significant, appeared in all four CD4+ subsets of Type 1 diabetes patients. The naive, central memory and Treg TCRB repertoires showed an apparent similarity that was greater among patients than among healthy donors.

Per germline, CDR1 ENHRY and CDR2 SYGVKD. V shed 5 bases and J shed 4 bases, with 8 bases lying between them. The CDR3 totals 13 residues. Reverse transcribing all isolated RNA meant expressed TCRB transcripts were sequenced. TCRdb's table, derived via immunoSEQ multiplex PCR, lists solely in-frame clones and lacks some. The profile covers over 55,000 clones, with roughly 50% appearing a single time and around 2.5% taken by the ten largest. Per donor, one heparinised blood draw averaged about 116 mL. Sorting with CD45RO/CCR7/CD25/CD127/CD95/CD27 yielded naive, central memory, regulatory and stem-like memory CD4+ cells. As concerns this clone: Its antigen is unknown.

The sequenced sample consisted of Tregs from blood. This clonotype was obtained from a woman aged 40 to 50 with type 1 diabetes. The rearrangement uses TRBV10-3 and TRBJ1-4, with D unclear. CDR3 sequence (DNA): TGTGCCATCAGTCGGTACGGTAATGAAAAACTGTTTTTT. Translated, it gives CAISRYGNEKLFF.